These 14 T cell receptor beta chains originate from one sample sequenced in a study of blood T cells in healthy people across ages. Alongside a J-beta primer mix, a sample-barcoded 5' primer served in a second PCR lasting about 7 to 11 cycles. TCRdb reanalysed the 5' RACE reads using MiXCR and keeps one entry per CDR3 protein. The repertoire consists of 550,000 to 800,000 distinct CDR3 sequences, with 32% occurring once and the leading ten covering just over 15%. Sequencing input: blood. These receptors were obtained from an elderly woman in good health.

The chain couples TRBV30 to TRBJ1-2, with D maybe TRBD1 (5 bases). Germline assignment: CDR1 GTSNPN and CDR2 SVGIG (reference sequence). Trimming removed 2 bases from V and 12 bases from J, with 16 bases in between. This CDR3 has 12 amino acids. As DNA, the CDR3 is TGTGCCTGGAGTACCGGGGGTATAGGGCACACCTTC. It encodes CAWSTGGIGHTF.

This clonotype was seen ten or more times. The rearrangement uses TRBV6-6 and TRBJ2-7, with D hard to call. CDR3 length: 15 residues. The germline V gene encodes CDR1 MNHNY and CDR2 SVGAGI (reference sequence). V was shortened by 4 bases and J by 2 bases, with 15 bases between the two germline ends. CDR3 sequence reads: CASSFGRGSPYEQYF. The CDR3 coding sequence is TGTGCCAGCAGTTTTGGTCGAGGCAGTCCCTACGAGCAGTACTTC.

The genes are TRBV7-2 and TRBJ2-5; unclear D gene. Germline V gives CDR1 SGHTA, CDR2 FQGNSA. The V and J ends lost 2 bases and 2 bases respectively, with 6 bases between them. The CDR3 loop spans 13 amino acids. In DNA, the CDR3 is TGTGCCAGCAGCTTATTCCTGCAAGAGACCCAGTACTTC. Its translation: CASSLFLQETQYF.

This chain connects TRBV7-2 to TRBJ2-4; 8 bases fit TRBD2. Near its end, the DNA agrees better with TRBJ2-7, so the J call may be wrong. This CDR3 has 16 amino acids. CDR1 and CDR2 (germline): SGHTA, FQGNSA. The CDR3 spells CASSSKGLVSSYEQYF. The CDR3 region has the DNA TGTGCCAGCAGCTCGAAGGGACTAGTTAGCTCCTACGAGCAGTACTTC.

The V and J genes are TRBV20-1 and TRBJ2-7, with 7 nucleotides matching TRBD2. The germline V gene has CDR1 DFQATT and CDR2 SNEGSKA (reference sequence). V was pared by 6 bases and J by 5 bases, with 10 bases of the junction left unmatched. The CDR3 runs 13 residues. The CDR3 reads CSAPRGDSHEQYF. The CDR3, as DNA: TGCAGTGCCCCCCGGGGGGATTCCCACGAGCAGTACTTC.

CDR3 nucleotides: TGCAGTGCTAGAGCGGACTACCAAGCTACCTACGAGCAGTACTTC. The encoded protein is CSARADYQATYEQYF. The chain has TRBV20-1 and TRBJ2-7, with D maybe TRBD2 (6 bases). The CDR3 runs 15 residues. The germline V gene encodes CDR1 DFQATT and CDR2 SNEGSKA (reference sequence). Trimming left V 1 base short and J 2 bases short, with 15 bases between.

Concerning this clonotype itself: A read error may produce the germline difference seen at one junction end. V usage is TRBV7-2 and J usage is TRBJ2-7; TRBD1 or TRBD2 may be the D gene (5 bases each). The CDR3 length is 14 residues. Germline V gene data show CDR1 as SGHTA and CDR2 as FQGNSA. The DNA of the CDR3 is TGTGCCGGCAGCGTCGGGACGGGCACCTACGAGCAGTACTTC. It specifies CAGSVGTGTYEQYF.

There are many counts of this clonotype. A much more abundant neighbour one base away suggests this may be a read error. The CDR3 DNA sequence: TGCAGTGCTAGTTTGGGTTCCTACAATGAGCAGTACTTC. Its protein is CSASLGSYNEQYF. This rearrangement joins TRBV20-1 to TRBJ2-1; D is unclear. TRBJ2-7 matches the DNA end more closely, so the J call is doubtful. This CDR3 contains 13 residues. The germline V gene encodes CDR1 DFQATT and CDR2 SNEGSKA (reference sequence).

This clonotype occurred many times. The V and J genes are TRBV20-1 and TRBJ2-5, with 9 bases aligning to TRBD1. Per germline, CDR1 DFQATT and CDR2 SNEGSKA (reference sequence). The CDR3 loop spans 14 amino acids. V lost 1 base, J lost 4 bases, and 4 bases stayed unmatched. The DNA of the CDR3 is TGCAGTGCTAGAGCTATGACAGGGGGAGAGACCCAGTACTTC. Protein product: CSARAMTGGETQYF.

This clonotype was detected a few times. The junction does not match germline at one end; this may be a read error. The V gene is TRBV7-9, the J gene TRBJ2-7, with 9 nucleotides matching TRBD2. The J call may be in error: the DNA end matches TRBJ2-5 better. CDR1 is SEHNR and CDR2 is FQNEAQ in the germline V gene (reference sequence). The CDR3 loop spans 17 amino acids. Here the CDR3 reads CAGSPPFMLAGTETQYF. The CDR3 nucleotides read TGTGCCGGCAGCCCCCCCTTTATGCTAGCGGGGACGGAGACCCAGTACTTC.

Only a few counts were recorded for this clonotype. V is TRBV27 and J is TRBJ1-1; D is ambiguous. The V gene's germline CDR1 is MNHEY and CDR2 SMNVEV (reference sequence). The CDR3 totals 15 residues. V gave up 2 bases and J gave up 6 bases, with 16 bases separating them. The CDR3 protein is CASSLPAARRAEAFF. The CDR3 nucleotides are TGTGCCAGCAGTTTACCGGCGGCCAGAAGGGCTGAAGCTTTCTTT.

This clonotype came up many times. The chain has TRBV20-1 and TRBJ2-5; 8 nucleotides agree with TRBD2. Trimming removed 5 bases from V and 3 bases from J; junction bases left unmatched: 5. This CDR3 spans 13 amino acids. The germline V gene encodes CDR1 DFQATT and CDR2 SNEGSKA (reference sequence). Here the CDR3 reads CSAELGLEETQYF. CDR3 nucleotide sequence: TGCAGTGCTGAATTGGGACTAGAAGAGACCCAGTACTTC.

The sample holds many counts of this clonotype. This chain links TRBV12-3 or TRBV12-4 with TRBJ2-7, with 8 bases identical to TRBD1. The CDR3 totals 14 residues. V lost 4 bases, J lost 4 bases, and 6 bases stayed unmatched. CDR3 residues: CASSSSTGGYEQYF. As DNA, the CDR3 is TGTGCCAGCAGTTCTTCCACAGGGGGATACGAGCAGTACTTC.

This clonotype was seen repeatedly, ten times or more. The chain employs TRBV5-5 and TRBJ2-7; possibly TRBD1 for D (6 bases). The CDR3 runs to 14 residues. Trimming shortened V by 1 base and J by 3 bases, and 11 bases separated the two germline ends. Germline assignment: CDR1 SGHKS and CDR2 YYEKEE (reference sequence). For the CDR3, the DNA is TGTGCCAGCAGCTTGCCGTCCAGGGGCTACGAGCAGTACTTC. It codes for CASSLPSRGYEQYF.